A single sample is the source of the 2 T cell receptor beta chains below, sequenced in a study of T cell repertoires in cytomegalovirus infection. One entry per CDR3 protein results from TCRdb running MiXCR on the reads. The table records about 770,000 distinct CDR3 sequences, 25% to 30% of them present only once. No antigen has been assigned to these receptors. Material: cultured CD8+ T cells from PBMCs, obtained from culture after CMV antigen stimulation. All receptors derive from a human donor in good health (CMV status not recorded). Some clones in this sample may be carry-over from other donors' samples.

This clonotype was observed a few times. The rearrangement joins TRBV24-1 to TRBJ2-1, with 8 bases matching TRBD2. CDR1 is KGHDR and CDR2 is SFDVKD in the germline V gene. J lost 2 bases, V lost 10 bases, and 6 bases had no gene match. The CDR3 is 14 amino acids. The CDR3 bases are TGTGCCACAGGCACAGCGGGGGCCTACAATGAGCAGTTCTTC. Translated, it gives CATGTAGAYNEQFF.

The chain is built from TRBV15 and TRBJ2-1; no firm D call. Germline CDR1 reads LNHNV; CDR2 reads YYDKDF (reference sequence). The length of the CDR3 is 18 residues. Trimming took 3 bases from V and 8 from J, leaving 26 bases between them. The CDR3 reads CATSSSIEEVSPAHEQFF. In nucleotides, the CDR3 is TGTGCCACCAGCAGTTCCATAGAAGAGGTTTCCCCCGCCCATGAGCAGTTCTTC.